This entry lists 32 T cell receptor beta chains sequenced from one sample in a study of T-cell memory formation after mild COVID-19. A single record per CDR3 protein comes from TCRdb applying MiXCR to the 5' RACE reads. The sample records 40,000 to 60,000 distinct CDR3 sequences, over 6.5% being singletons. Sequenced sample: PBMCs or a T cell subset sorted from them (not recorded which). The receptor source for this set is a man younger than 35 who had mild COVID-19 (a few samples of this study predate the infection). Cell type and time point are not known.

This clonotype was counted between two and nine times. The genes are TRBV12-3 or TRBV12-4 and TRBJ1-2, with 7 positions matching TRBD1. CDR3 length: 14 amino acids. The V segment lost 1 base and the J segment 4 bases; nucleotides outside the gene matches: 3. The CDR3 region is CASSLEGAGYGYTF. The CDR3 DNA reads TGTGCCAGCAGTTTAGAGGGGGCAGGCTATGGCTACACCTTC.

This clonotype was picked up many times. V and J are TRBV5-6 and TRBJ1-6; D gene uncertain. The CDR3 contains 13 residues. CDR1 and CDR2 (germline): SGHDT, YYEEEE. V was shortened by 6 bases and J by 7 bases, with 11 bases between the two germline ends. This CDR3 reads CASKYGGNSPLHF. CDR3 bases: TGTGCCAGCAAATACGGAGGGAATTCACCCCTCCACTTT.

This chain links TRBV6-5 with TRBJ1-2, with D possibly being TRBD1 (5 bases). This CDR3 has 15 amino acids. CDR1 MNHEY and CDR2 SVGAGI come from the germline V gene. The V end lost 1 base, the J end lost 3 bases, and 12 bases lay between the germline ends. Here the CDR3 DNA reads TGTGCCAGCAGTTACTGGGGGAAAGGGGACTATGGCTACACCTTC. Encoded protein: CASSYWGKGDYGYTF.

This clonotype was detected a few times. The chain combines TRBV11-2 with TRBJ1-6; 9 nucleotides agree with TRBD1. The CDR3 length is 15 residues. Trimming took 5 bases from V and 10 from J; bases not matched to a gene: 9. The germline V gene has CDR1 SGHAT and CDR2 FQNNGV. CDR3 in DNA: TGTGCCAGCAGCCGACGGACAGGGGCGGACTCACCCCTCCACTTT. Protein sequence: CASSRRTGADSPLHF.

In its sample, this clonotype was seen a few times. The gene calls are TRBV4-1 and TRBJ2-5, with 9 bases lining up with TRBD1. The CDR3 length is 17 residues. Germline V gene lookup returns CDR1 MGHRA and CDR2 YSYEKL. Losses at the gene ends were 1 base for V and 7 bases for J; bases not matched to a gene: 13. The CDR3 DNA is TGCGCCAGCAGCCAAGCGGGGACAGGGCCCTCAGGGTGGACCCAGTACTTC. The encoded protein is CASSQAGTGPSGWTQYF.

This chain connects TRBV3-1 to TRBJ2-2; perhaps TRBD2 as D (6 bases). This CDR3 spans 17 amino acids. The germline V gene encodes CDR1 LGHDT and CDR2 YNNKEL (reference sequence). V was shortened by 2 bases and J by 1 base, with 14 bases between the two germline ends. The CDR3 sequence is CASSQYPPGGNTGELFF. For the CDR3, the DNA is TGTGCCAGCAGCCAATACCCCCCCGGGGGGAACACCGGGGAGCTGTTTTTT.

The genes are TRBV20-1 and TRBJ1-1; tentative D call: TRBD1 (5 bases). This CDR3 contains 14 residues. The ends were cut back, 6 bases at V and 3 bases at J, with 17 bases in the middle. Germline values: CDR1 DFQATT, CDR2 SNEGSKA (reference sequence). In DNA, the CDR3 is TGCAGTGCCACCCACCGGGACTGGGACACTGAAGCTTTCTTT. It codes for CSATHRDWDTEAFF.

This clonotype showed up just a few times. The rearrangement uses TRBV20-1 and TRBJ2-7; D gene ambiguous. Germline V CDR1 and CDR2: DFQATT, SNEGSKA (reference sequence). There are 10 residues in the CDR3. The chain's CDR3 is CSLRRREQYV. The CDR3, as DNA: TGCAGCCTGCGGCGCCGCGAGCAGTACGTC.

The genes are TRBV29-1 and TRBJ1-1, with TRBD1 as a possible D gene (6 bases). Germline V lookup: CDR1 SQVTM, CDR2 ANQGSEA. The CDR3 is made up of 13 amino acids. Trimming took 2 bases from V and 1 from J, leaving 8 bases between them. CDR3 sequence reads: CSVEQGQNTEAFF. The CDR3 region has the DNA TGCAGCGTTGAACAGGGGCAGAACACTGAAGCTTTCTTT.

This clonotype was seen only a few times. V is TRBV6-6 and J is TRBJ1-2; 9 bases line up with TRBD1. V dropped 6 bases and J dropped 4; count of bases not matched to a gene: 9. Germline values: CDR1 MNHNY, CDR2 SVGAGI (reference sequence). The CDR3 is 15 residues long. CDR3 protein: CASSRPGQGSYGYTF. CDR3 coding DNA: TGTGCCAGCAGCCGCCCGGGACAGGGCTCCTATGGCTACACCTTC.

This clonotype has just a few counts. The chain links TRBV7-2 to TRBJ1-5; no reliable D call. CDR1 and CDR2 (germline): SGHTA, FQGNSA. CDR3 length: 16 residues. V was shortened by 5 bases and J by 0 bases, with 14 bases between the two germline ends. The CDR3 nucleotides are TGTGCCAGCAGCCTTCGCAGCGAGTATAGCAATCAGCCCCAGCATTTT. Protein sequence: CASSLRSEYSNQPQHF.

The chain uses TRBV5-4 and TRBJ2-5, with D unclear. Germline values: CDR1 SGHNT, CDR2 YYREEE (reference sequence). This CDR3 region has 15 residues. Trimming cost V 0 bases and J 1 base, with 10 bases left between them. The CDR3 region is CASSLASRIQETQYF. CDR3 in DNA: TGTGCCAGCAGCTTGGCCTCACGGATCCAAGAGACCCAGTACTTC.

This clonotype was seen many times. The chain joins TRBV4-3 to TRBJ2-3; D is uncertain. CDR3 length equals 14 residues. V was pared by 1 base and J by 5 bases, with 10 bases between. The germline gives CDR1 LGHNA, CDR2 YSLEER. The CDR3 DNA reads TGCGCCAGCAGCCAAGCCCCGGAAGTAGATACGCAGTATTTT. This codes for CASSQAPEVDTQYF.

A few counts support this clonotype. The rearrangement uses TRBV6-2 or TRBV6-3 and TRBJ2-7; TRBD2 aligns across 8 bases. Trimming removed 6 bases from V and 3 bases from J; junction bases left unmatched: 10. From germline, CDR1 is MNHEY and CDR2 SVGEGT. The CDR3 is made up of 15 amino acids. The CDR3, as DNA: TGTGCCAGCAGCCCCCTAAGCGGGGGTGTCTACGAGCAGTACGTC. Amino acid sequence: CASSPLSGGVYEQYV.

The table lists this clonotype with many counts. The chain combines TRBV7-6 with TRBJ2-1; D not certain. V shed 5 bases and J shed 7 bases, with 18 bases lying between them. CDR1 is SGHVS, CDR2 FNYEAQ, per germline. The CDR3 spans 15 residues. The DNA of the CDR3 is TGTGCCAGCAGCCCCCGGTATGGGGTACTTAATGAGCAGTTCTTC. This encodes CASSPRYGVLNEQFF.

There are many counts of this clonotype. The chain has TRBV25-1 and TRBJ2-3; D may be TRBD2 (6 bases). Germline CDR1 is MGHDK and CDR2 is SYGVNS. V gave up 4 bases and J gave up 6 bases, with 23 bases separating them. The CDR3 length is 17 residues. The CDR3: CASSALAGRYVLDTQYF. The CDR3 DNA reads as TGTGCCAGCAGTGCTTTGGCAGGGAGGTATGTTTTGGATACGCAGTATTTT.

The V gene is TRBV7-2, the J gene TRBJ2-7; maybe TRBD2 (6 bases). CDR1 is SGHTA and CDR2 is FQGNSA in the germline V gene. This CDR3 region has 14 residues. V lost 4 bases and J 3 bases, leaving 13 bases between the germline ends. The CDR3 loop is CASSSTPGGYEQYF. CDR3 nucleotides: TGTGCCAGCAGCTCGACCCCCGGGGGCTACGAGCAGTACTTC.

This clonotype showed up just a few times. The chain has TRBV27 and TRBJ2-1; 13 positions match TRBD2. V was pared by 5 bases and J by 2 bases, with 9 bases of the junction left unmatched. The CDR3 spans 18 residues. Germline V gives CDR1 MNHEY, CDR2 SMNVEV (reference sequence). The CDR3 here is CASSAGTSGETPYNEQFF. CDR3 bases: TGTGCCAGCAGTGCTGGGACTAGCGGGGAGACACCCTACAATGAGCAGTTCTTC.

This clonotype was detected a few times. CDR3 coding DNA: TGCAGTGCTAGAGGCGGTAGCGGGTACGCCACAGATACGCAGTATTTT. Amino acids: CSARGGSGYATDTQYF. The chain links TRBV20-1 to TRBJ2-3; 7 bases are a match to TRBD2. CDR1 DFQATT and CDR2 SNEGSKA come from the germline V gene (reference sequence). The ends lost 1 base at V and 2 bases at J; junction bases unmatched: 9. This CDR3 contains 16 residues.

Only a few counts were recorded for this clonotype. The chain is built from TRBV4-3 and TRBJ1-4; 7 bases fit TRBD1. J lost 4 bases, V lost 4 bases, and 9 bases had no gene match. Germline CDR1 and CDR2: LGHNA and YSLEER. This CDR3 has 16 residues. CDR3 in amino acids: CASSRDWAGGNEKLFF. CDR3 in DNA: TGCGCCAGCAGCCGCGATTGGGCAGGGGGTAATGAAAAACTGTTTTTT.

This clonotype has a handful of counts. The V call is TRBV27, the J call TRBJ1-6, with a tentative D call TRBD1 (5 bases). The V end lost 8 bases, the J end lost 7 bases, and 18 bases lay between the germline ends. Germline-derived CDR1 and CDR2 are MNHEY and SMNVEV (reference sequence). The CDR3 covers 15 residues. The DNA for the CDR3 is TGTGCCAGCCTTCCGTCATGGGGCGGGAATTCACCCCTCCACTTT. It yields the protein CASLPSWGGNSPLHF.

This clonotype was detected ten times or more. The chain employs TRBV15 and TRBJ1-4; weak D call: TRBD1 (5 bases). The CDR3 is 15 residues long. V was cut by 0 bases and J by 8 bases, with 13 bases left in between. The germline V gene has CDR1 LNHNV and CDR2 YYDKDF (reference sequence). This CDR3 reads CATSRDRGWDEKLFF. CDR3 coding DNA: TGTGCCACCAGCAGAGACCGGGGCTGGGACGAAAAACTGTTTTTT.

The CDR3 loop is CASSFATRGEKLFF. CDR3 in DNA: TGTGCCAGCAGCTTTGCTACGCGGGGTGAAAAACTGTTTTTT. The chain couples TRBV7-2 to TRBJ1-4; no clear D gene. Per the germline V gene, CDR1 is SGHTA and CDR2 is FQGNSA. The CDR3 has 14 residues. The V end lost 3 bases, the J end lost 7 bases, and 12 bases lay between the germline ends.

Ten or more counts support this clonotype. This chain uses TRBV7-9 with TRBJ2-3; TRBD1 matches at 7 bases. The CDR3 length is 14 residues. CDR1 is SEHNR and CDR2 is FQNEAQ in the germline V gene (reference sequence). Losses at the gene ends were 5 bases for V and 0 bases for J; bases not matched to a gene: 2. CDR3 DNA: TGTGCCAGCAGCGAACAGGGGAGCACAGATACGCAGTATTTT. This sequence encodes CASSEQGSTDTQYF. The full variable domain, in which reference TRBV7-9 and TRBJ2-3 provide the parts outside the CDR3, is DTGVSQNPRHKITKRGQNVTFRCDPISEHNRLYWYRQTLGQGPEFLTYFQNEAQLEKSRLLSDRFSAERPKGSFSTLEIQRTEQGDSAMYLCASSEQGSTDTQYFGPGTRLTVL.

This clonotype was counted only a few times. V gene TRBV4-1 combines with J gene TRBJ1-2, with D possibly matching TRBD1 (5 bases). CDR1 and CDR2 (germline): MGHRA, YSYEKL. Trimming removed 2 bases at V and 8 bases at J, with 15 bases between. The CDR3 has 14 amino acids. CDR3 sequence: CASSQTGTARGYTF. In DNA form, the CDR3 reads TGCGCCAGCAGCCAAACCGGGACCGCCCGCGGCTACACCTTC.

This chain uses TRBV29-1 with TRBJ1-1, with D possibly matching TRBD1 (5 bases). This CDR3 is built from 12 residues. The V end lost 3 bases, the J end lost 3 bases, and 8 bases lay between the germline ends. Germline V lookup: CDR1 SQVTM, CDR2 ANQGSEA. CDR3 protein: CSVDRAYTEAFF. The CDR3 coding sequence is TGCAGCGTTGACAGGGCCTACACTGAAGCTTTCTTT.

The J gene is TRBJ2-3, the V gene TRBV7-2; 9 nucleotides line up with TRBD2. The CDR3 spans 16 residues. Germline V gives CDR1 SGHTA, CDR2 FQGNSA. The V segment lost 4 bases and the J segment 4 bases; nucleotides outside the gene matches: 9. CDR3 DNA: TGTGCCAGCAGCTACAATTTGGCTAGCGGGGCAGATACGCAGTATTTT. Residues: CASSYNLASGADTQYF.

This clonotype occurred a few times. J is TRBJ2-7 and V is TRBV20-1; the match to TRBD1 covers 7 bases. This CDR3 is built from 12 residues. Looked up from germline, CDR1 is DFQATT and CDR2 is SNEGSKA (reference sequence). V shed 3 bases and J 3 bases; nucleotides not matched to a gene: 2. The CDR3 loop is CSARGQNYEQYF. As DNA, the CDR3 is TGCAGTGCTAGGGGACAGAACTACGAGCAGTACTTC.

The sample holds many counts of this clonotype. The chain uses TRBV5-1 and TRBJ2-5, with TRBD1 matching over 8 bases. The CDR3 sequence is 13 residues long. Losses at the gene ends were 4 bases for V and 4 bases for J; bases not matched to a gene: 3. Germline V gene lookup returns CDR1 SGHRS and CDR2 YFSETQ. For the CDR3, the DNA is TGCGCCAGCAGCGAACAGGGGGGAGAGACCCAGTACTTC. Its translation: CASSEQGGETQYF.

This clonotype was counted between two and nine times. The gene calls are TRBV6-2 or TRBV6-3 and TRBJ2-1; TRBD2 is a possible D gene (5 bases). Germline CDR1 and CDR2: MNHEY and SVGEGT. This CDR3 is 14 amino acids long. V lost 7 bases and J 4 bases, leaving 14 bases between the germline ends. CDR3: CASKGLAEYNEQFF. The CDR3 region has the DNA TGTGCCAGCAAAGGGCTAGCTGAATACAATGAGCAGTTCTTC.

This clonotype was observed at least ten times. The chain recombines TRBV6-2 or TRBV6-3 with TRBJ2-3, with 9 bases that match TRBD2. V lost 2 bases and J lost 4; bases outside the gene matches: 7. There are 16 residues in the CDR3. CDR1 and CDR2 (germline): MNHEY, SVGEGT. The CDR3 bases are TGTGCCAGCAGTTACCCTAGCGGGACCGTAGCAGATACGCAGTATTTT. It is translated as CASSYPSGTVADTQYF.

This clonotype was seen repeatedly, ten times or more. The CDR3 loop is CASSKRTSGDRTDTQYF. The CDR3 bases are TGTGCCAGCAGCAAACGGACTAGCGGGGACCGCACAGATACGCAGTATTTT. The J gene is TRBJ2-3, the V gene TRBV7-2; 12 bases fit TRBD2. Germline lookup yields CDR1 SGHTA and CDR2 FQGNSA. This CDR3 contains 17 residues. V lost 5 bases and J lost 1; bases outside the gene matches: 7.